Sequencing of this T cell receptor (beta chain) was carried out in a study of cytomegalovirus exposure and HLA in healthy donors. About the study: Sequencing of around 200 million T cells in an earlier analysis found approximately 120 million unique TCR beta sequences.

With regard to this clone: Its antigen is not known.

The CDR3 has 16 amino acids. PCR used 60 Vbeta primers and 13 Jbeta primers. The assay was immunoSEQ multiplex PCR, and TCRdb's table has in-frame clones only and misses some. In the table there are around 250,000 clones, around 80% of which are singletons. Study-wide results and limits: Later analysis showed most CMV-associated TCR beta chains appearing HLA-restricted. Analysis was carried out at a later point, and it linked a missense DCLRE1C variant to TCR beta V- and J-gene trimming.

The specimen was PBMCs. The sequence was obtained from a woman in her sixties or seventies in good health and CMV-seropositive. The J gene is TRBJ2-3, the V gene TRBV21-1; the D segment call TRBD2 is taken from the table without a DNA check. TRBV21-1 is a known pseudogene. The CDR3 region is CASSKEGTSGKDTQYF. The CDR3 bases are TGTGCCAGCAGCAAAGAAGGGACTAGCGGAAAAGATACGCAGTATTTT.